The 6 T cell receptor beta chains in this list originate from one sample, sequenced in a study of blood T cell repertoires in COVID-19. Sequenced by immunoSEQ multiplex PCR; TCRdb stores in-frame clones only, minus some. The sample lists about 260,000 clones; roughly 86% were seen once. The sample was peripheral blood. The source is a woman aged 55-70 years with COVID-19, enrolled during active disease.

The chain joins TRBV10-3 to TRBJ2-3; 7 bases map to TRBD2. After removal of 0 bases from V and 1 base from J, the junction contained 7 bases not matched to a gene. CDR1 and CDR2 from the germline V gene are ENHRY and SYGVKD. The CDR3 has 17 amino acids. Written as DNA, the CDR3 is TGTGCCATCAGTGAGTCGTGGGGGGGAGTGGGCACAGATACGCAGTATTTT. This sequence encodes CAISESWGGVGTDTQYF.

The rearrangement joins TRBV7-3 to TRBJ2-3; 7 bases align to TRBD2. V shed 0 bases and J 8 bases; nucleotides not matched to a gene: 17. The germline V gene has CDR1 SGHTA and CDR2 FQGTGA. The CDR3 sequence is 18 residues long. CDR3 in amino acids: CASSLTVGRSGLRRTQYF. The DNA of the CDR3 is TGTGCCAGCAGCTTAACAGTCGGGAGGTCTGGTCTTCGTCGTACGCAGTATTTT.

The CDR3 DNA sequence: TGTGCCAGTAGTATCGGCAGGTACTACGAGCAGTACTTC. This codes for CASSIGRYYEQYF. The chain uses TRBV19 and TRBJ2-7; D unclear. This CDR3 is 13 amino acids long. CDR1 LNHDA and CDR2 SQIVND come from the germline V gene (reference sequence). V lost 3 bases and J 3 bases, leaving 9 bases between the germline ends.

The CDR3 DNA reads as TGTGCCAGCTCACCACAGGGGAATCAAGAGACCCAGTACTTC. This sequence encodes CASSPQGNQETQYF. The rearrangement links TRBV18 to TRBJ2-5, with D perhaps TRBD1 (5 bases). The CDR3 runs 14 residues. Trimming took 1 base from V and 2 from J, leaving 8 bases between them. Germline CDR1 and CDR2: KGHSH and LQKENI.

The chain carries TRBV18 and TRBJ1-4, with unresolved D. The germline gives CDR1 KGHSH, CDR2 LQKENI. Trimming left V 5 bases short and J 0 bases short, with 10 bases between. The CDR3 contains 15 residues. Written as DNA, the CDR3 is TGTGCCAGCTCAGGAGAGCTTGCAACTAATGAAAAACTGTTTTTT. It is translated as CASSGELATNEKLFF.

The CDR3 spells CASSLAGGGEGYTF. The CDR3 DNA sequence: TGCGCCAGCAGCTTGGCAGGGGGCGGTGAGGGCTACACCTTC. This rearrangement joins TRBV5-1 to TRBJ1-2, with TRBD1 matching 8 bases. The germline CDR1 and CDR2 sequences are SGHRS and YFSETQ. CDR3 length: 14 amino acids. Losses at the gene ends were 0 bases for V and 8 bases for J; bases not matched to a gene: 6.